The rows below give T cell receptor beta chains drawn from one sample of a study of regulatory and conventional T cells in RAG deficiency. Profiled with immunoSEQ multiplex PCR; TCRdb holds only in-frame clones, not every one. Counted here are around 30,000 clones, 90% to 95% occurring once; the ten biggest clones make up roughly 0.16%. These same data were also listed under a study on regulatory T cells.

The sequenced sample was CD25- CD4+ T cells sorted from blood. The receptor source for this set is a human donor in good health. Each CDR3 is given with its conserved first and last residue. The order of the fields is CDR3 length, D gene, J gene, V gene, clone size, CDR3 protein, CDR3 DNA. A D gene is named only where the DNA matches it firmly. Rows give clone size only sometimes, using once, few, many, or a class for an expanded clone.

15	TRBD1	TRBJ1-4	TRBV4-1	-	CASTPLGTGGEKLFF	TGCGCCAGCACGCCGCTGGGGACAGGGGGAGAAAAACTGTTTTTT
13	-	TRBJ1-2	TRBV2	-	CASSEALLSGYTF	TGTGCCAGCAGTGAAGCCCTATTATCTGGCTACACCTTC
17	-	TRBJ1-2	TRBV28	-	CASSLPGSSGRGYGYTF	TGTGCCAGCAGTTTACCTGGGTCGTCCGGAAGGGGTTATGGCTACACCTTC
16	TRBD1	TRBJ2-3	TRBV5-1	-	CASSSTGTGGTDTQYF	TGCGCCAGCAGCTCCACCGGGACAGGGGGCACAGATACGCAGTATTTT
14	TRBD1	TRBJ1-3	TRBV2	-	CATQQGRSGNTIYF	TGTGCCACCCAACAGGGGAGGTCTGGAAACACCATATATTTT
11	TRBD2	TRBJ2-7	TRBV6-1	once	CALRGAYEQYF	TGTGCCCTACGGGGGGCCTACGAGCAGTACTTC
13	-	TRBJ2-5	TRBV11-2	-	CASSYMVRETQYF	TGTGCCAGCAGCTATATGGTCCGGGAGACCCAGTACTTC
16	TRBD1	TRBJ2-3	TRBV7-2	-	CASSFGTGGTTDTQYF	TGTGCCAGCAGCTTCGGGACAGGAGGAACCACAGATACGCAGTATTTT
16	TRBD2	TRBJ2-3	TRBV5-1	-	CASSLGGEGSTDTQYF	TGCGCCAGCAGCTTGGGAGGGGAGGGGAGTACAGATACGCAGTATTTT
14	-	TRBJ1-5	TRBV19	few	CASSPVYSNQPQHF	TGTGCCAGTAGTCCCGTATATAGCAATCAGCCCCAGCATTTT
14	TRBD1	TRBJ2-4	TRBV6-5	-	CASSPDRATNIQYF	TGTGCCAGCAGCCCTGACAGGGCCACGAACATTCAGTACTTC
15	-	TRBJ2-3	TRBV9	-	CASSVAWQPGDTQYF	TGTGCCAGCAGCGTAGCGTGGCAGCCAGGAGATACGCAGTATTTT
14	-	TRBJ2-5	TRBV21-1	-	CASTRGGPQETQYF	TGTGCCAGCACCCGAGGGGGACCACAAGAGACCCAGTACTTC
17	TRBD2	TRBJ2-3	TRBV5-1	-	CASSLAAGAGGEDTQYF	TGCGCCAGCAGCTTGGCCGCGGGGGCGGGAGGAGAAGATACGCAGTATTTT
15	-	TRBJ1-1	TRBV14	-	CASSQELVARAEAFF	TGTGCCAGCAGCCAAGAATTGGTAGCCCGCGCGGAAGCTTTCTTT
15	-	TRBJ1-5	TRBV28	once	CASSLWGSGNQPQHF	TGTGCCAGCAGTTTATGGGGGTCAGGGAATCAGCCCCAGCATTTT
15	-	TRBJ1-2	TRBV11-2	-	CASSFGGLEVRSYTF	TGTGCCAGCAGCTTTGGAGGGTTGGAGGTTAGGAGCTACACCTTC
13	TRBD1	TRBJ2-7	TRBV4-1	-	CASSHQGAYEQYF	TGCGCCAGCAGCCATCAGGGGGCCTACGAGCAGTACTTC
15	-	TRBJ2-7	TRBV6-1	once	CASRPTPKGAYEQYF	TGTGCCAGCAGGCCCACGCCGAAGGGGGCCTACGAGCAGTACTTC
14	-	TRBJ2-5	TRBV27	-	CASSFDRKEETQYF	TGTGCCAGCAGTTTTGACAGGAAAGAAGAGACCCAGTACTTC
15	TRBD1	TRBJ2-5	TRBV6-1	-	CASRGWGTGQETQYF	TGTGCCAGCAGAGGGTGGGGGACAGGCCAAGAGACCCAGTACTTC
14	TRBD2	TRBJ2-7	TRBV11-2	-	CASSLVGWGGEQYF	TGTGCCAGCAGCTTAGTAGGTTGGGGGGGAGAGCAGTACTTC
15	-	TRBJ2-3	TRBV5-1	-	CASSTTSSSTDTQYF	TGCGCCAGCAGCACAACCTCCTCTAGCACAGATACGCAGTATTTT
13	-	TRBJ1-5	TRBV2	-	CASSVNSNQPQHF	TGTGCCAGCAGTGTAAATAGCAATCAGCCCCAGCATTTT
15	TRBD1	TRBJ2-7	TRBV9	-	CASSAGQGPLYEQYF	TGTGCCAGCAGCGCCGGACAGGGACCTTTATACGAGCAGTACTTC
16	TRBD1	TRBJ1-1	TRBV5-4	-	CASSLGPPGGGTEAFF	TGTGCCAGCAGCTTGGGCCCCCCAGGGGGCGGCACTGAAGCTTTCTTT
13	TRBD1	TRBJ2-4	TRBV7-8	once	CASSVGQGNIQYF	TGTGCCAGCAGCGTCGGACAGGGAAACATTCAGTACTTC
16	-	TRBJ1-1	TRBV5-8	few	CASSLESGRVATEAFF	TGTGCCAGCAGCTTGGAATCGGGCAGGGTAGCCACTGAAGCTTTCTTT
15	TRBD1	TRBJ2-5	TRBV7-2	-	CASSIQGAFGETQYF	TGTGCCAGCAGCATACAGGGGGCTTTTGGAGAGACCCAGTACTTC
12	-	TRBJ1-2	TRBV2	once	CASGQGDYGYTF	TGTGCCAGCGGCCAGGGCGACTATGGCTACACCTTC
13	-	TRBJ1-1	TRBV10-3	few	CAITGAMNTEAFF	TGTGCCATCACAGGGGCCATGAACACTGAAGCTTTCTTT
13	-	TRBJ2-7	TRBV5-6	-	CASSFGGSYEQYF	TGTGCCAGCAGCTTCGGGGGCTCCTACGAGCAGTACTTC
15	-	TRBJ2-3	TRBV11-3	-	CASSLGADSGDTQYF	TGTGCCAGCAGCTTAGGTGCCGACAGTGGAGATACGCAGTATTTT
15	-	TRBJ1-5	TRBV7-2	-	CASSSQRGMVQPQHF	TGTGCCAGCAGCTCCCAGCGGGGGATGGTTCAGCCCCAGCATTTT
19	-	TRBJ2-2	TRBV7-2	-	CASSLWGTGPDLSTGELFF	TGTGCCAGCAGCTTATGGGGCACAGGTCCTGACCTTTCCACCGGGGAGCTGTTTTTT
14	-	TRBJ1-1	TRBV30	-	CAWSVQGRAAEAFF	TGTGCCTGGAGTGTACAAGGCAGGGCGGCTGAAGCTTTCTTT
17	TRBD1	TRBJ2-7	TRBV7-9	-	CASSLLVTRDRADEQYF	TGTGCCAGCAGCTTATTAGTAACCCGGGACAGGGCCGACGAGCAGTACTTC
15	TRBD1	TRBJ1-4	TRBV7-2	-	CASSLQQGPNEKLFF	TGTGCCAGCAGCTTACAACAGGGGCCTAATGAAAAACTGTTTTTT
17	TRBD1	TRBJ1-6	TRBV19	-	CASSITPGQEPNSPLHF	TGTGCCAGTAGTATTACCCCCGGACAGGAGCCGAATTCACCCCTCCACTTT
13	-	TRBJ1-4	TRBV5-1	-	CASSLETGVRPFF	TGCGCCAGCAGCTTGGAAACCGGGGTCAGACCTTTTTTT
15	TRBD1	TRBJ1-2	TRBV5-1	once	CASSSLGQGLYGYTF	TGCGCCAGCAGCTCCCTAGGACAGGGCCTCTATGGCTACACCTTC
17	TRBD1	TRBJ2-5	TRBV5-1	-	CASSSLTTGEPQETQYF	TGCGCCAGCAGCTCCCTAACAACAGGGGAACCCCAAGAGACCCAGTACTTC
17	TRBD1	TRBJ1-6	TRBV5-4	once	CASSSTGGPPSNSPLHF	TGTGCCAGCAGCTCGACAGGGGGGCCCCCTAGCAATTCACCCCTCCACTTT
16	TRBD1	TRBJ2-2	TRBV6-1	-	CASRERQGRNTGELFF	TGTGCCAGCAGGGAAAGACAGGGGAGGAACACCGGGGAGCTGTTTTTT
15	-	TRBJ2-5	TRBV21-1	-	CASGFDRPGVETQYF	TGTGCCAGCGGGTTCGACCGCCCAGGGGTGGAGACCCAGTACTTC
18	TRBD2	TRBJ2-5	TRBV14	once	CASSQGKRGLPMGETQYF	TGTGCCAGCAGCCAAGGAAAGCGGGGGCTACCCATGGGAGAGACCCAGTACTTC
12	-	TRBJ1-1	TRBV6-1	-	CANGGWNTEAFF	TGTGCCAACGGGGGGTGGAACACTGAAGCTTTCTTT
14	-	TRBJ1-6	TRBV2	-	CASRRQGYGSPLHF	TGTGCCAGCAGAAGGCAGGGGTATGGATCACCCCTCCACTTT
14	-	TRBJ1-1	TRBV28	-	CASSPGLMNTEAFF	TGTGCCAGCAGTCCGGGACTGATGAACACTGAAGCTTTCTTT
14	-	TRBJ1-2	TRBV7-9	-	CASSLAVTVGGYTF	TGTGCCAGCAGCTTAGCCGTGACAGTCGGTGGCTACACCTTC
14	-	TRBJ1-1	TRBV6-1	-	CASSEGLSNTEAFF	TGTGCCAGCAGCGAGGGACTTTCCAACACTGAAGCTTTCTTT
16	-	TRBJ2-1	TRBV21-1	-	CASSKVGGGAVDEQFF	-
15	TRBD2	TRBJ2-5	TRBV5-1	-	CASHLAGGTQETQYF	TGCGCCAGCCATCTAGCGGGGGGGACGCAAGAGACCCAGTACTTC
15	TRBD1	TRBJ1-2	TRBV6-5	few	CASSYSTGGVAGYTF	TGTGCCAGCAGTTACTCCACAGGGGGCGTCGCTGGCTACACCTTC
13	TRBD1	TRBJ2-6	TRBV6-6	once	CANYQGVGNVLTF	TGTGCCAACTACCAGGGGGTCGGGAACGTCCTGACTTTC
14	TRBD1	TRBJ1-6	TRBV6-5	-	CASRMTGRESPLHF	TGTGCCAGCAGAATGACAGGGAGAGAATCACCCCTCCACTTT
17	-	TRBJ2-3	TRBV5-8	-	CASSLGVNRMFTDTQYF	TGTGCCAGCAGCCTGGGCGTAAACAGAATGTTTACAGATACGCAGTATTTT
16	TRBD1	TRBJ1-6	TRBV30	-	CAWSKTDRVYNSPLHF	TGTGCCTGGAGTAAGACAGACAGGGTCTATAATTCACCCCTCCACTTT
16	-	TRBJ1-2	TRBV5-1	-	CASSLLEEGLGYGYTF	TGCGCCAGCAGCTTACTAGAGGAGGGGTTAGGCTATGGCTACACCTTC